Detailed here is one TCR beta chain. Germline CDR1 is KGHDR and CDR2 is SFDVKD. J gave up 6 bases and V 7 bases, and 6 bases lay outside the gene matches. The CDR3 has 14 amino acids. These data originate in a study of identical twins. Using its own MiXCR run on the 5' RACE reads, TCRdb lists one record per CDR3 protein. In the table there are 1.5 million to 2 million distinct CDR3 sequences, around 29% of which are singletons. Sequencing was performed on cord blood. The receptor comes from a newborn girl in good health. This chain links TRBV24-1 with TRBJ2-1, with 9 bases identical to TRBD2. CDR3 protein: CATRGTSRVNEQFF. The CDR3 coding sequence is TGTGCCACCAGGGGGACTAGCAGGGTCAATGAGCAGTTCTTC.